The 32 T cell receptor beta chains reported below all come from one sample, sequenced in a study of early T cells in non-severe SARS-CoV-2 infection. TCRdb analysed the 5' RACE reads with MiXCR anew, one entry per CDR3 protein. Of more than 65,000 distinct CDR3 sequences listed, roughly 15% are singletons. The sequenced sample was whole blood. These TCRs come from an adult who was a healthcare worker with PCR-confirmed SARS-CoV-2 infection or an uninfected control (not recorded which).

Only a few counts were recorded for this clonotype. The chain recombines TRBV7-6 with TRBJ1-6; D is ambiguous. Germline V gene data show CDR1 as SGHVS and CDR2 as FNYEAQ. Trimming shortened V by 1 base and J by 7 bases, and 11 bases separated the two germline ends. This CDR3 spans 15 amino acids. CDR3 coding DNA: TGTGCCAGCAGCTTAGACGGCAGAATCAATTCACCCCTCCACTTT. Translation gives CASSLDGRINSPLHF.

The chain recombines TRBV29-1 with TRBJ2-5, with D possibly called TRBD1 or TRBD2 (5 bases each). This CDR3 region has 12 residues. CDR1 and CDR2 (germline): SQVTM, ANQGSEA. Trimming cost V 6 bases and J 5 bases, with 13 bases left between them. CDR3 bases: TGCAGCGTCGGGACCGACGGGGAGACCCAGTACTTC. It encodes CSVGTDGETQYF.

The CDR3 DNA reads TGTGCCAGCAGTGATGGGACATCATACCTCACAGATACGCAGTATTTT. It encodes CASSDGTSYLTDTQYF. This chain joins TRBV2 and TRBJ2-3; tentatively, D is TRBD1 (6 bases). The length of the CDR3 is 16 residues. Germline CDR1 is SNHLY and CDR2 is FYNNEI. With 3 bases removed from V and 2 bases from J, the gap between germline ends came to 15 bases.

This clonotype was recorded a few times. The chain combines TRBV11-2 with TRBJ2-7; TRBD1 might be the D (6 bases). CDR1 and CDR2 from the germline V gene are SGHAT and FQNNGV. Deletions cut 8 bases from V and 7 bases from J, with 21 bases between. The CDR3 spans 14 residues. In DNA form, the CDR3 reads TGTGCCAGCGCCCAAATACAGGGTTTGGGGGAGCAGTACTTC. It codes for CASAQIQGLGEQYF. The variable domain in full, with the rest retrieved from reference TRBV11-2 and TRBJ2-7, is EAGVAQSPRYKIIEKRQSVAFWCNPISGHATLYWYQQILGQGPKLLIQFQNNGVVDDSQLPKDRFSAERLKGVDSTLKIQPAKLEDSAVYLCASAQIQGLGEQYFGPGTRLTVT.

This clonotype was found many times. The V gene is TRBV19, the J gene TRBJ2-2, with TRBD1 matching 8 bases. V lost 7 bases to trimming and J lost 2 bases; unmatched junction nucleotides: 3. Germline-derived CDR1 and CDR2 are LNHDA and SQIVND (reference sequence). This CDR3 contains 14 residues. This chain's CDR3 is CASTGQGNTGELFF. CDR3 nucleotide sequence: TGTGCCAGTACAGGACAGGGTAACACCGGGGAGCTGTTTTTT.

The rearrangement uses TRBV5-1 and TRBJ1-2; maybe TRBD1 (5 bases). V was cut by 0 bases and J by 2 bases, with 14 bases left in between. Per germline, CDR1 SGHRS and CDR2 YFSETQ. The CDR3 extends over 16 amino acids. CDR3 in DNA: TGCGCCAGCAGCTTGGCATGGGGGAAGCCCAACTATGGCTACACCTTC. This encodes CASSLAWGKPNYGYTF.

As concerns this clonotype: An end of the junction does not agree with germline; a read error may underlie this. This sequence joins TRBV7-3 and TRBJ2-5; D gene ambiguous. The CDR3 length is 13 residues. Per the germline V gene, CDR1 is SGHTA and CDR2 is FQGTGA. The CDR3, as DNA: TGTGCCAGCAGCGTAACGTTGCAAGAGACCCAGTACTTC. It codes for CASSVTLQETQYF.

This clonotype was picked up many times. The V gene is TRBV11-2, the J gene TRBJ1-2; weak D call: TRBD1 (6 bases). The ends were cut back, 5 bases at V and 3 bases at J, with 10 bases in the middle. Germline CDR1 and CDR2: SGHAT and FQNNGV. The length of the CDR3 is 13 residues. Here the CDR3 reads CASSPQGHYGYTF. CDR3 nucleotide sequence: TGTGCCAGCAGCCCACAGGGCCACTATGGCTACACCTTC.

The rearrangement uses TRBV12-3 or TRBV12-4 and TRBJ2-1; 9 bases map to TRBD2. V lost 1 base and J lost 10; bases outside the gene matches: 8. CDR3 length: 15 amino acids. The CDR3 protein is CASSLGGGASDEQFF. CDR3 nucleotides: TGTGCCAGCAGTTTAGGCGGGGGGGCCTCGGACGAGCAGTTCTTC.

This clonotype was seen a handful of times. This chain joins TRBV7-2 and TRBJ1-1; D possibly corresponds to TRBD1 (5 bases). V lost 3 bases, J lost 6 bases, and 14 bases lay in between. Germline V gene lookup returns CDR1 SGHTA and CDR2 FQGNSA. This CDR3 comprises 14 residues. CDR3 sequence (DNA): TGTGCCAGCAGCTTCCGAGGGGCTTTTGCTGAAGCTTTCTTT. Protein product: CASSFRGAFAEAFF.

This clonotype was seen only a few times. In nucleotides, the CDR3 is TGTGCCAGCAGCTTCAGGGTAGCGGGTCGTACAGATACGCAGTATTTT. Amino acid sequence: CASSFRVAGRTDTQYF. The genes are TRBV11-2 and TRBJ2-3, with 7 bases lining up with TRBD2. Germline loops: CDR1 SGHAT, CDR2 FQNNGV. This CDR3 contains 16 residues. The V segment lost 3 bases and the J segment 3 bases; nucleotides outside the gene matches: 9.

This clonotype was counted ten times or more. Here the CDR3 DNA reads TGTGCCAGCAGACCGGATAGGGTAGCTTCTAGCAATCAGCCCCAGCATTTT. Protein: CASRPDRVASSNQPQHF. J is TRBJ1-5 and V is TRBV6-1; D unresolved. This CDR3 contains 17 residues. Trimming took 6 bases from V and 0 from J, leaving 18 bases between them. Germline lookup yields CDR1 MNHNS and CDR2 SASEGT.

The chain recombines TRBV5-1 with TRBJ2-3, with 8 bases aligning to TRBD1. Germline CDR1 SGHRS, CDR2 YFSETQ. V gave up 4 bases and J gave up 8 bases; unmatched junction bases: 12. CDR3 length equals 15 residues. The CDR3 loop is CASSADRALPGTQYF. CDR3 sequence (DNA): TGCGCCAGCAGCGCGGACAGGGCCCTACCGGGTACGCAGTATTTT.

This chain's CDR3 is CSASLDYYETQYF. CDR3 DNA: TGCAGTGCTAGCCTGGACTACTATGAGACCCAGTACTTC. The chain recombines TRBV20-1 with TRBJ2-5; D is perhaps TRBD2 (6 bases). CDR1 DFQATT and CDR2 SNEGSKA come from the germline V gene (reference sequence). With 3 bases removed from V and 5 bases from J, the gap between germline ends came to 13 bases. This CDR3 has 13 residues.

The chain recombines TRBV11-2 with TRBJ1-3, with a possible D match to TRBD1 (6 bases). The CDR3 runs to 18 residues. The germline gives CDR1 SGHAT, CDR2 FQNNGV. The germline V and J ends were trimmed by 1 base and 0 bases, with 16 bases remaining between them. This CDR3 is CASSLVVWDTTSGNTIYF. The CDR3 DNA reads TGTGCCAGCAGCTTAGTGGTTTGGGACACCACCTCTGGAAACACCATATATTTT.

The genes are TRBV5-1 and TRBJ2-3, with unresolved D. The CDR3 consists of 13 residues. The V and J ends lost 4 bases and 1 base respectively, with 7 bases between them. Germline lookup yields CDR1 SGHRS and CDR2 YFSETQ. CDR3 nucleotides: TGCGCCAGCAGCGGAAGAGGCACAGATACGCAGTATTTT. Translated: CASSGRGTDTQYF.

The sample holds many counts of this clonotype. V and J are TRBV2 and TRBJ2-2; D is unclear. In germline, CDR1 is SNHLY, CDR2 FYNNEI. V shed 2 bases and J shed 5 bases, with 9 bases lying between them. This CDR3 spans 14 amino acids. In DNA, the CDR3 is TGTGCCAGCAGTGAAACTTGGCTGACCGGGGAGCTGTTTTTT. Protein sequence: CASSETWLTGELFF.

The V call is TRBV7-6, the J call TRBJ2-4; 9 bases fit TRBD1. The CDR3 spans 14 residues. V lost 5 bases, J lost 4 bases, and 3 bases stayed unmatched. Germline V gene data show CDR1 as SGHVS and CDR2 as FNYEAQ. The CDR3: CASSQGQGKNIQYF. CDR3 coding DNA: TGTGCCAGCAGCCAGGGACAGGGAAAAAACATTCAGTACTTC.

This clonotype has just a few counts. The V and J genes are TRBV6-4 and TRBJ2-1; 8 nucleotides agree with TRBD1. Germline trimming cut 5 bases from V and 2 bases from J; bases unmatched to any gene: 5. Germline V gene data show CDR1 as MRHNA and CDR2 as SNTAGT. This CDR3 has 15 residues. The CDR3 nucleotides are TGTGCCAGCAGTCAGGACAGGGAGGCCTACAATGAGCAGTTCTTC. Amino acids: CASSQDREAYNEQFF.

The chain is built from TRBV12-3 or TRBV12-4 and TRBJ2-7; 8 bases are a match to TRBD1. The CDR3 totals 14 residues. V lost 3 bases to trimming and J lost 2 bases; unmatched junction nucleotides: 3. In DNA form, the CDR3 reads TGTGCCAGCAGTTTGACAGGGGCGGCCTACGAGCAGTACTTC. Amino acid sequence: CASSLTGAAYEQYF.

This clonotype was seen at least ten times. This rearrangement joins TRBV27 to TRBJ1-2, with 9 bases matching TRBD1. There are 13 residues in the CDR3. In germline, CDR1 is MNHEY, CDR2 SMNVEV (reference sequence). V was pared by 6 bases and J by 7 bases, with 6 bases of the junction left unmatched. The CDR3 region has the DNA TGTGCCAGCAGCCTCGACAGGGGGACTGGCTACACCTTC. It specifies CASSLDRGTGYTF.

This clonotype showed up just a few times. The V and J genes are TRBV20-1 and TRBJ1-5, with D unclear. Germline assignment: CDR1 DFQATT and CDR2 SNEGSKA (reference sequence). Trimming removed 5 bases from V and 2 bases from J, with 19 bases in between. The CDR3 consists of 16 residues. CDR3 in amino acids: CSASRGSVGGNQPQHF. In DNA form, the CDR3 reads TGCAGTGCTTCCCGGGGTAGTGTCGGGGGCAATCAGCCCCAGCATTTT.

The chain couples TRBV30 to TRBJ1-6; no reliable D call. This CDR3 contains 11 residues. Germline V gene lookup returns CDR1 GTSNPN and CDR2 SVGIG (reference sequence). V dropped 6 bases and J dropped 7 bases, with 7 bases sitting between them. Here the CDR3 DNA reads TGTGCCTGTATGGACAATTCACCCCTCCACTTT. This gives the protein CACMDNSPLHF.

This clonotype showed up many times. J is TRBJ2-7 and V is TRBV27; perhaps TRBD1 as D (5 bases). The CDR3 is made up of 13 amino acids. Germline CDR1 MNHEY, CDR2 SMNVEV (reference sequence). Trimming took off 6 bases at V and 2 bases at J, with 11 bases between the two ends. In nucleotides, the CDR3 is TGTGCCAGCAGCTCGACAGTTCCCTACGAGCAGTACTTC. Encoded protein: CASSSTVPYEQYF.

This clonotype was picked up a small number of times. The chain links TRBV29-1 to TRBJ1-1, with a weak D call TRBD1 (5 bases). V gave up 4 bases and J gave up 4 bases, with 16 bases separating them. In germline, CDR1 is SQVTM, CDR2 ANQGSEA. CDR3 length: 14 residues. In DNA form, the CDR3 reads TGCAGCGTTGCTATAGGGACCGGGGGCACTGAAGCTTTCTTT. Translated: CSVAIGTGGTEAFF.

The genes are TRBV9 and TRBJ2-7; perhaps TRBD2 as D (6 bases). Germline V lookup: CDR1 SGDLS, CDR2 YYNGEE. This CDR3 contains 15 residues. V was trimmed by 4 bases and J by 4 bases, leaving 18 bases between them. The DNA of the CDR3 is TGTGCCAGCAGCCCATTCGGGGGAAAAGGTTACGAGCAGTACTTC. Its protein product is CASSPFGGKGYEQYF.

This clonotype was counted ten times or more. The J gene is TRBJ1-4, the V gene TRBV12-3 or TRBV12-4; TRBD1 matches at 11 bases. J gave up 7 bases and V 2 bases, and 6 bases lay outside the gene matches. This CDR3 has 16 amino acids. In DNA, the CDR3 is TGTGCCAGCAGTTTACTCGGACAGGGGGCCCGTGAAAAACTGTTTTTT. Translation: CASSLLGQGAREKLFF.

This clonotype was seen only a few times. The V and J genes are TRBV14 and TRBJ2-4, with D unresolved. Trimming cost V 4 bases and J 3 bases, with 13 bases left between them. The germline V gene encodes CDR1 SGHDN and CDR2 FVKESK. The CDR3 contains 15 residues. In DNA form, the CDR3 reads TGTGCCAGCAGCCCATTTATGTCGGGCAAAAACATTCAGTACTTC. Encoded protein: CASSPFMSGKNIQYF.

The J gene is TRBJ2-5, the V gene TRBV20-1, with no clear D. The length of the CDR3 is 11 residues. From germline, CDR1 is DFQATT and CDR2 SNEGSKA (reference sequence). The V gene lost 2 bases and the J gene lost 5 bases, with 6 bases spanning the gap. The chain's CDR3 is CSARIVETQYF. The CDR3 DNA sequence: TGCAGTGCTAGAATCGTTGAGACCCAGTACTTC.

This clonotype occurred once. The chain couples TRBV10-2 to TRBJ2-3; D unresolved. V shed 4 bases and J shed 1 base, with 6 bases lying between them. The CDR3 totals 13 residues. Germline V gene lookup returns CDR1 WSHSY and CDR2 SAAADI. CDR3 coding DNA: TGCGCCAGCAGTGTAGTCCGCACAGATACGCAGTATTTT. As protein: CASSVVRTDTQYF.

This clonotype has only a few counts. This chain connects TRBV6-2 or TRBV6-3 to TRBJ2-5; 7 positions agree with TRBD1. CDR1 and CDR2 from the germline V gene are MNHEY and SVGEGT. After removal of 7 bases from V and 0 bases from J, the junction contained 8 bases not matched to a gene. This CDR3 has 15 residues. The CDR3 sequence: CASTLYRGYQETQYF. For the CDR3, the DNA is TGTGCCAGCACCCTCTACAGGGGCTACCAAGAGACCCAGTACTTC.

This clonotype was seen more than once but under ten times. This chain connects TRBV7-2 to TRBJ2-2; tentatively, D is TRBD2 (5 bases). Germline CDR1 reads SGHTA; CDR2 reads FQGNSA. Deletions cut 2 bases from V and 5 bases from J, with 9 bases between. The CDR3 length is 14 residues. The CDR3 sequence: CASSLMRGTGELFF. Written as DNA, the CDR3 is TGTGCCAGCAGCTTAATGCGCGGGACCGGGGAGCTGTTTTTT. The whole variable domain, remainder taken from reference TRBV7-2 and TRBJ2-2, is GAGVSQSPSNKVTEKGKDVELRCDPISGHTALYWYRQSLGQGLEFLIYFQGNSAPDKSGLPSDRFSAERTGGSVSTLTIQRTQQEDSAVYLCASSLMRGTGELFFGEGSRLTVL.